Each of the 22 T cell receptor beta chains below was sequenced from the same sample in a study of glioma-infiltrating T cells after dendritic cell vaccination. Produced via immunoSEQ multiplex PCR; TCRdb's table is partial and in-frame only. The sample comprises 65,000 to 90,000 clones, roughly four fifths of which are singletons, and about 2.1% rests with the top ten. Specimen: blood, collected before dendritic cell vaccination. The source is a human donor with glioblastoma.

The CDR3 reads CASSLPQRGGSGELFF. The CDR3, as DNA: TGTGCCAGCAGCTTGCCCCAGCGGGGGGGCTCCGGGGAGCTGTTTTTT. The V and J genes are TRBV5-4 and TRBJ2-2; 10 bases align to TRBD2. Germline trimming cut 1 base from V and 6 bases from J; bases unmatched to any gene: 6. CDR1 and CDR2 from the germline V gene are SGHNT and YYREEE (reference sequence). The CDR3 has 16 residues.

This clone has only one observation. The chain combines TRBV19 with TRBJ2-5, with 11 bases identical to TRBD1. Germline-derived CDR1 and CDR2 are LNHDA and SQIVND (reference sequence). Unmatched junction bases numbered 3, after V lost 5 bases and J lost 1 base. The CDR3 length is 15 residues. In DNA, the CDR3 is TGTGCCAGTAGTCTAGGACAGGGGGCCCAAGAGACCCAGTACTTC. This codes for CASSLGQGAQETQYF. The full variable domain, with the rest looked up from reference TRBV19 and TRBJ2-5, is DGGITQSPKYLFRKEGQNVTLSCEQNLNHDAMYWYRQDPGQGLRLIYYSQIVNDFQKGDIAEGYSVSREKKESFPLTVTSAQKNPTAFYLCASSLGQGAQETQYFGPGTRLLVL.

The genes are TRBV6-6 and TRBJ1-2; D perhaps matches TRBD1 (6 bases). Germline CDR1 MNHNY, CDR2 SVGAGI (reference sequence). Trimming removed 4 bases at V and 5 bases at J, with 11 bases between. The CDR3 has 13 residues. CDR3 loop: CASSWNREYGYTF. The CDR3 bases are TGTGCCAGCAGTTGGAACAGGGAGTATGGCTACACCTTC.

The rearrangement uses TRBV4-1 and TRBJ1-1, with D possibly being TRBD1 (5 bases). CDR1 is MGHRA and CDR2 is YSYEKL in the germline V gene. The CDR3 runs to 15 residues. V was trimmed by 1 base and J by 2 bases, leaving 11 bases between them. CDR3 sequence: CASSQVDRINTEAFF. CDR3 bases: TGCGCCAGCAGCCAAGTCGACAGAATAAACACTGAAGCTTTCTTT.

This rearrangement joins TRBV6-5 to TRBJ1-2; the match to TRBD1 covers 7 bases. Germline CDR1 MNHEY, CDR2 SVGAGI. V lost 5 bases, J lost 5 bases, and 11 bases stayed unmatched. The CDR3 extends over 15 amino acids. For the CDR3, the DNA is TGTGCCAGCAGTGGGACAGCGAAGGGGGCTTATGGCTACACCTTC. Its translation: CASSGTAKGAYGYTF.

The CDR3 is CASSLRPGGIENTIYF. Here the CDR3 DNA reads TGTGCCAGCTCACTGAGACCAGGGGGCATTGAAAACACCATATATTTT. V usage is TRBV18 and J usage is TRBJ1-3, with 8 bases matching TRBD1. This CDR3 spans 16 amino acids. The junction had 11 bases not matched to a gene; V was cut back by 4 bases and J by 6 bases. CDR1 KGHSH and CDR2 LQKENI come from the germline V gene.

The gene calls are TRBV19 and TRBJ2-1, with TRBD1 identical over 8 bases. Per germline, CDR1 LNHDA and CDR2 SQIVND (reference sequence). V lost 8 bases to trimming and J lost 4 bases; unmatched junction nucleotides: 13. The CDR3 has 16 amino acids. CDR3: CASRPPGTGEYNEQFF. Here the CDR3 DNA reads TGTGCCAGTCGCCCGCCCGGGACAGGAGAATACAATGAGCAGTTCTTC.

This chain joins TRBV6-5 and TRBJ1-2, with TRBD1 matching 8 bases. Germline CDR1 and CDR2: MNHEY and SVGAGI. The ends lost 6 bases at V and 1 base at J; junction bases unmatched: 7. CDR3 length: 15 amino acids. The CDR3 nucleotides read TGTGCCAGCAGAAGCACAGGGGGAGGTAACTATGGCTACACCTTC. Its translation is CASRSTGGGNYGYTF.

This clone came up a few times. Just one base apart from a much larger clone, this may be a read error. The V call is TRBV6-5, the J call TRBJ1-5, with 7 bases identical to TRBD1. Trimming took 6 bases from V and 1 from J; bases not matched to a gene: 3. CDR1 and CDR2 (germline): MNHEY, SVGAGI. The CDR3 extends over 14 amino acids. The CDR3 region is CASRGTASNQPQHF. DNA for the CDR3: TGTGCCAGCAGAGGGACAGCAAGCAATCAGCCCCAGCATTTT.

V gene TRBV19 combines with J gene TRBJ1-1; D uncertain. CDR1 LNHDA and CDR2 SQIVND come from the germline V gene (reference sequence). The CDR3 spans 14 residues. Trimming left V 2 bases short and J 1 base short, with 8 bases between. The CDR3 spells CASSIYPGNTEAFF. CDR3 bases: TGTGCCAGTAGTATATATCCAGGGAACACTGAAGCTTTCTTT.

The V call is TRBV10-3, the J call TRBJ1-1; D perhaps matches TRBD1 (5 bases). Germline CDR1 is ENHRY and CDR2 is SYGVKD. With 7 bases removed from V and 1 base from J, the gap between germline ends came to 10 bases. This CDR3 region has 13 residues. The CDR3 region has the DNA TGTGCCATCACCGACAGCTGGAACACTGAAGCTTTCTTT. Amino acid sequence: CAITDSWNTEAFF.

The V and J genes are TRBV10-1 and TRBJ2-2; D gene uncertain. The CDR3 extends over 12 amino acids. Trimming stripped 5 bases from V and 1 base from J, with 2 bases between. Germline lookup yields CDR1 WNHNN and CDR2 SYGVQD (reference sequence). This CDR3 is CASSQNTGELFF. CDR3 DNA: TGCGCCAGCAGTCAGAACACCGGGGAGCTGTTTTTT.

The rearrangement joins TRBV27 to TRBJ1-6; 9 nucleotides align to TRBD1. V shed 8 bases and J 9 bases; nucleotides not matched to a gene: 8. Germline loops: CDR1 MNHEY, CDR2 SMNVEV (reference sequence). The length of the CDR3 is 14 residues. The CDR3 loop is CASGWTGVISPLHF. The CDR3 DNA sequence: TGTGCCAGCGGCTGGACAGGGGTGATTTCACCCCTCCACTTT.

The chain links TRBV5-6 to TRBJ1-2; D may be TRBD1 (6 bases). CDR1 is SGHDT, CDR2 YYEEEE, per germline. The CDR3 consists of 14 residues. With 4 bases removed from V and 0 bases from J, the gap between germline ends came to 10 bases. CDR3: CASSRTEPNYGYTF. In DNA, the CDR3 is TGTGCCAGCAGCAGGACAGAGCCTAACTATGGCTACACCTTC.

This clone was detected only a few times. The rearrangement links TRBV30 to TRBJ2-7; unclear D gene. From germline, CDR1 is GTSNPN and CDR2 SVGIG (reference sequence). Trimming cost V 0 bases and J 5 bases, with 11 bases left between them. The CDR3 length is 13 residues. The CDR3 nucleotides read TGTGCCTGGAGTGTAGGTCGGAGAAACGAGCAGTACGTC. This encodes CAWSVGRRNEQYV.

The CDR3 is CATSRDRGTSGGTDTQYF. The CDR3 DNA sequence: TGTGCCACCAGCAGAGATCGAGGCACTAGCGGAGGCACAGATACGCAGTATTTT. This chain uses TRBV15 with TRBJ2-3, with 8 bases identical to TRBD2. Germline V gene sequence: CDR1 LNHNV, CDR2 YYDKDF (reference sequence). This CDR3 contains 18 residues. The V segment lost 0 bases and the J segment 1 base; nucleotides outside the gene matches: 9.

This rearrangement joins TRBV27 to TRBJ1-2; tentative D call: TRBD1 (6 bases). This CDR3 is built from 17 residues. CDR1 and CDR2 (germline): MNHEY, SMNVEV (reference sequence). V was cut by 6 bases and J by 2 bases, with 22 bases left in between. CDR3 protein: CASRTPLRDTRNYGYTF. CDR3 nucleotide sequence: TGTGCCAGCAGGACCCCCCTGAGGGACACCCGGAACTATGGCTACACCTTC.

This rearrangement joins TRBV12-5 to TRBJ1-3; no clear D. V lost 0 bases and J 9 bases, leaving 9 bases between the germline ends. The CDR3 is 13 amino acids. CDR1 and CDR2 from the germline V gene are LGHNT and FRNRAP. The CDR3: CASGLVEGPTIYF. The CDR3 DNA reads as TGTGCTAGTGGTTTGGTTGAGGGCCCCACCATATATTTT.

This chain connects TRBV18 to TRBJ1-5; TRBD1 might be the D (5 bases). CDR1 and CDR2 (germline): KGHSH, LQKENI. Trimming cost V 3 bases and J 2 bases, with 11 bases left between them. This CDR3 has 15 residues. The CDR3 DNA reads as TGTGCCAGCTCACCCTCGGGGGTGGGCAATCAGCCCCAGCATTTT. It translates to CASSPSGVGNQPQHF.

This chain links TRBV14 with TRBJ1-1; maybe TRBD1 (5 bases). The CDR3 totals 15 residues. Germline CDR1 reads SGHDN; CDR2 reads FVKESK. V lost 1 base and J lost 1, with 10 bases in between. The DNA of the CDR3 is TGTGCCAGCAGCCAAGGCGACAGATCGAACACTGAAGCTTTCTTT. Amino acid sequence: CASSQGDRSNTEAFF.

This chain uses TRBV7-8 with TRBJ1-2, with 7 nucleotides matching TRBD1. The CDR3 sequence is 13 residues long. The germline gives CDR1 SGHVS, CDR2 FQNEAQ. Trimming removed 6 bases from V and 6 bases from J; junction bases left unmatched: 7. In nucleotides, the CDR3 is TGTGCCAGCAGTACCGACAGGGTGGATGGCTACACCTTC. Its protein is CASSTDRVDGYTF.

The chain is built from TRBV21-1 and TRBJ2-7; no check of the table's D call, TRBD2, against the DNA was made. TRBV21-1 is tagged as a pseudogene. This CDR3 comprises 11 residues. CDR3 residues: CAMAGGYEQYF. In DNA, the CDR3 is TGTGCCATGGCGGGGGGGTACGAGCAGTACTTC.